The sample holds a few counts of the clone carrying this T cell receptor (beta chain). The antigen is unknown. This sample is drawn from a study of cytomegalovirus exposure and HLA in healthy donors. Vbeta (60) and Jbeta (13) primers were used in the PCR. The method was immunoSEQ multiplex PCR; TCRdb's version includes in-frame clones alone and lacks a portion of them. The data contain tens of thousands of clones, 63% of them seen just once; the ten biggest clones take up roughly 6.3%. General study results and limits: 87-base-pair reads could not separate some V segments, including TRBV6-2 and TRBV6-3. Researchers had no immune exposure information except CMV serostatus available.

Germline lookup yields CDR1 SGHTA and CDR2 FQGNSA. The CDR3 contains 12 residues. Between the trimmed V and J ends, which lost 0 bases and 3 bases, there was a span of 3 bases. Sequenced sample: PBMCs. This chain uses TRBV7-2 with TRBJ2-7; D is unresolved. This TCR was recovered from a woman aged 30 to 39 in good health and CMV-seronegative. This CDR3 reads CASSLAYYEQYF. The CDR3 region has the DNA TGTGCCAGCAGCTTAGCGTACTACGAGCAGTACTTC.